These 5 T cell receptor beta chains share one sample of origin, sequenced in a study of T cells in Graves' hyperthyroidism and ophthalmopathy. Amplification of TCR beta CDR3 regions was performed using RNA transcripts as template. Primed by the HTBI set, a first-round RT-PCR was run on the TCR CDR3. TCRdb reprocessed the multiplex PCR reads via MiXCR and lists one record per CDR3 protein. Among a few hundred thousand distinct CDR3 sequences listed, about a sixth were seen once. What was sequenced was blood. The receptors derive from a woman between 18 and 29 years old with Graves' hyperthyroidism.

In its sample, this clonotype was seen many times. The V gene is TRBV20-1, the J gene TRBJ2-1; 7 bases align to TRBD1. Per germline, CDR1 DFQATT and CDR2 SNEGSKA (reference sequence). V was clipped by 6 bases and J by 5 bases; unmatched bases: 10. The CDR3 consists of 14 residues. The CDR3 DNA sequence: TGCAGTGCCCCCGGACAGGTTGATAACAATGAGCAGTTCTTC. Its protein product is CSAPGQVDNNEQFF.

The chain links TRBV9 to TRBJ1-6, with D maybe TRBD1 (5 bases). The CDR3 covers 14 residues. V lost 2 bases, J lost 5 bases, and 8 bases lay in between. Germline V gene sequence: CDR1 SGDLS, CDR2 YYNGEE. CDR3 in DNA: TGTGCCAGCAGCGTTACACAGGATAATTCACCCCTCCACTTT. It specifies CASSVTQDNSPLHF. Based on the CDR3 plus reference TRBV9 and TRBJ1-6, the full variable domain is DSGVTQTPKHLITATGQRVTLRCSPRSGDLSVYWYQQSLDQGLQFLIQYYNGEERAKGNILERFSAQQFPDLHSELNLSSLELGDSALYFCASSVTQDNSPLHFGNGTRLTVT.

The chain couples TRBV4-2 to TRBJ2-3; 10 positions agree with TRBD1. The CDR3 has 15 residues. Germline V gene sequence: CDR1 LGHNA, CDR2 YNFKEQ. V lost 6 bases, J lost 3 bases, and 6 bases stayed unmatched. CDR3 in DNA: TGTGCCAGCAGAATTGGACAGGGGGGGACAGATACGCAGTATTTT. Translating it yields CASRIGQGGTDTQYF.

The CDR3 sequence is CASSPGTSGRKNYNEQFF. The DNA of the CDR3 is TGTGCCAGCAGCCCAGGGACTAGCGGGAGGAAAAACTACAATGAGCAGTTCTTC. This sequence joins TRBV3-1 and TRBJ2-1; 15 bases are a match to TRBD2. The CDR3 loop spans 18 amino acids. V was pared by 4 bases and J by 3 bases, with 7 bases of the junction left unmatched. Germline loops: CDR1 LGHDT, CDR2 YNNKEL (reference sequence).

Turning to this clonotype: The junction and the germline gene differ at one end; a read error may be behind it. The rearrangement uses TRBV10-3 and TRBJ1-1; D is unclear. CDR1 ENHRY and CDR2 SYGVKD come from the germline V gene. This CDR3 contains 15 residues. The CDR3 loop reads CAISESSFVNTEAFF. The DNA of the CDR3 is TGTGCCATCAGCGAGTCGAGTTTCGTGAACACTGAAGCTTTCTTT.